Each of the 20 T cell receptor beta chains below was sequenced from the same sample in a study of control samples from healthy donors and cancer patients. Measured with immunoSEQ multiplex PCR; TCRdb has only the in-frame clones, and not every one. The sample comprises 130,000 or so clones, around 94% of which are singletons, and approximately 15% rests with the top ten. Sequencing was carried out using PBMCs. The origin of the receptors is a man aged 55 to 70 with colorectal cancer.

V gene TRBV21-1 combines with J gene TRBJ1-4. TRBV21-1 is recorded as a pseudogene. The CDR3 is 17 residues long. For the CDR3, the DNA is TGTGCCAGCAGCAAAGATCGACGGAACCGGCATAATGAAAAACTGTTTTTT. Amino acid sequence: CASSKDRRNRHNEKLFF.

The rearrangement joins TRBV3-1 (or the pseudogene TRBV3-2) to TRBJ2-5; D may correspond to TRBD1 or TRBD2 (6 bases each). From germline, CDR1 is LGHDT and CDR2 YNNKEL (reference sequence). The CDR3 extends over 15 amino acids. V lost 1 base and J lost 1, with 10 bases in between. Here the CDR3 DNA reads TGTGCCAGCAGCCAAGTACAGGGAGGCCAAGAGACCCAGTACTTC. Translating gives CASSQVQGGQETQYF.

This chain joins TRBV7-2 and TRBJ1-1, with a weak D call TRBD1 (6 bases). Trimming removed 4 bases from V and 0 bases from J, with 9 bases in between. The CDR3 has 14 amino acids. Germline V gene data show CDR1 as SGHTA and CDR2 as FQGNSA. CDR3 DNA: TGTGCCAGCAGCTCACAGGGTATGAACACTGAAGCTTTCTTT. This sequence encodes CASSSQGMNTEAFF. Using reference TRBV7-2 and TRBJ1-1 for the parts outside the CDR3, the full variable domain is GAGVSQSPSNKVTEKGKDVELRCDPISGHTALYWYRQSLGQGLEFLIYFQGNSAPDKSGLPSDRFSAERTGGSVSTLTIQRTQQEDSAVYLCASSSQGMNTEAFFGQGTRLTVV.

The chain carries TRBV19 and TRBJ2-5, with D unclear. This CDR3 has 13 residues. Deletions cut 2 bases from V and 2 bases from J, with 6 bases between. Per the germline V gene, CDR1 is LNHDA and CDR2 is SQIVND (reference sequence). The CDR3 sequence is CASSIRRQETQYF. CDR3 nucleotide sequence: TGTGCCAGTAGTATACGAAGACAAGAGACCCAGTACTTC.

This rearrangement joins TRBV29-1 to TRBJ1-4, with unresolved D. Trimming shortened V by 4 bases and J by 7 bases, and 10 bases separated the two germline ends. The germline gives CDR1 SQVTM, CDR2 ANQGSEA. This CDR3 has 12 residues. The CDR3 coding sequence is TGCAGCGTTGGACTAGGGAGTGAAAAACTGTTTTTT. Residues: CSVGLGSEKLFF.

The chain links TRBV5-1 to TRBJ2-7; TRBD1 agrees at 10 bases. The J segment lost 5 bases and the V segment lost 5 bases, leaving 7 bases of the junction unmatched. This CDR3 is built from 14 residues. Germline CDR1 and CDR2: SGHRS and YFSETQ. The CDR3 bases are TGCGCCAGCAGGACAGGGGGCGATTGGGACGAGCAGTACTTC. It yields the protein CASRTGGDWDEQYF.

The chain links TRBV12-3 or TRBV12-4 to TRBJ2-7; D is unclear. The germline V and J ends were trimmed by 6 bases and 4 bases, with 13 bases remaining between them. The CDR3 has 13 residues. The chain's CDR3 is CASSTVNQYEQYF. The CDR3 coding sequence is TGTGCCAGCAGCACAGTAAATCAGTACGAGCAGTACTTC.

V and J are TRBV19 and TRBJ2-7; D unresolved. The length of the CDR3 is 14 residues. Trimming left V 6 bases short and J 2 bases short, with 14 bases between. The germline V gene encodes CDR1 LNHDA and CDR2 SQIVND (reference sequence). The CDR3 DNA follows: TGTGCCAGTAGACCCTCAGGAGTCCCCTACGAGCAGTACTTC. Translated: CASRPSGVPYEQYF.

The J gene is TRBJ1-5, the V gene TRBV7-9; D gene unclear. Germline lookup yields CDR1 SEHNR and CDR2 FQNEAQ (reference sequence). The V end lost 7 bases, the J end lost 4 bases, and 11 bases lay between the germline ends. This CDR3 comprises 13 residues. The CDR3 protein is CASTVDGNQPQHF. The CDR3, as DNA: TGTGCCAGCACCGTGGACGGTAATCAGCCCCAGCATTTT.

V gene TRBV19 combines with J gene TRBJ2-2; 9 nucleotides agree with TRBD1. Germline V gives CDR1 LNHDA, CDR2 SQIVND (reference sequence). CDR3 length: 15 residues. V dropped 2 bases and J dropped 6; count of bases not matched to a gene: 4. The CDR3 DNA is TGTGCCAGTAGTATAAGACAGGGGGGATCCGGGGAGCTGTTTTTT. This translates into CASSIRQGGSGELFF.

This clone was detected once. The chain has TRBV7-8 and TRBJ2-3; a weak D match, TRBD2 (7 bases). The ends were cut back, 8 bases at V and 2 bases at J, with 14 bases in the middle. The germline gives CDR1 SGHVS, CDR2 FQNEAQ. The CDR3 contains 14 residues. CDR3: CASGIGGDTDTQYF. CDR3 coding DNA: TGTGCCAGCGGAATAGGGGGGGACACAGATACGCAGTATTTT.

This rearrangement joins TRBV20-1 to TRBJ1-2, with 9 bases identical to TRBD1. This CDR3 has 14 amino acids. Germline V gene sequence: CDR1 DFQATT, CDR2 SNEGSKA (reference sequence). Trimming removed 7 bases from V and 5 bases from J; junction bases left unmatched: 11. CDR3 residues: CSGSPPGQGYGYTF. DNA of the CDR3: TGCAGTGGTAGTCCCCCGGGACAGGGATATGGCTACACCTTC.

The CDR3 sequence is CASRTGDGYTF. The CDR3, as DNA: TGTGCCAGCCGCACAGGAGATGGCTACACCTTC. The V call is TRBV12-1, the J call TRBJ1-2; no DNA check was done on the table's D call, TRBD1. TRBV12-1 is described as a pseudogene. There are 11 residues in the CDR3.

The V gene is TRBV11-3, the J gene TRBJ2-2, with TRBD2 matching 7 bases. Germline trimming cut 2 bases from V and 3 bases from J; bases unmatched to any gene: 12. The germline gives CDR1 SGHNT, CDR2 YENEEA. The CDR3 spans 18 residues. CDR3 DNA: TGTGCCAGCAGCTTAAATCCCACGACGGCGGGGGACACCGGGGAGCTGTTTTTT. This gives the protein CASSLNPTTAGDTGELFF.

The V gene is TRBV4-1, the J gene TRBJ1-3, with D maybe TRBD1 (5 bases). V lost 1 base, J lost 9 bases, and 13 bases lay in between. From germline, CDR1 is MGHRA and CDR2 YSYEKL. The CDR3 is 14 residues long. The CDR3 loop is CASSQVQGQGTIYF. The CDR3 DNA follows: TGCGCCAGCAGCCAAGTCCAGGGTCAGGGCACCATATATTTT.

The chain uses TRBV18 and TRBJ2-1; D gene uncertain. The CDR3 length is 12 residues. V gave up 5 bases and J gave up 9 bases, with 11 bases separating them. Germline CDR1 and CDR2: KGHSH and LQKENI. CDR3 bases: TGTGCCAGCTCAGGCCCCTCGGGTGAGCAGTTCTTC. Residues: CASSGPSGEQFF. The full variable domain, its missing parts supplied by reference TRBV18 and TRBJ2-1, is NAGVMQNPRHLVRRRGQEARLRCSPMKGHSHVYWYRQLPEEGLKFMVYLQKENIIDESGMPKERFSAEFPKEGPSILRIQQVVRGDSAAYFCASSGPSGEQFFGPGTRLTVL.

Here the CDR3 reads CASSQGQGDGEKLFF. The CDR3 DNA follows: TGTGCCAGCAGCCAAGGTCAGGGGGATGGGGAAAAACTGTTTTTT. The rearrangement uses TRBV4-2 and TRBJ1-4; 7 bases match TRBD1. This CDR3 is 15 amino acids long. The V gene end was trimmed by 1 base and the J gene end by 8 bases; junction bases not matched to a gene: 7. Germline V gene lookup returns CDR1 LGHNA and CDR2 YNFKEQ.

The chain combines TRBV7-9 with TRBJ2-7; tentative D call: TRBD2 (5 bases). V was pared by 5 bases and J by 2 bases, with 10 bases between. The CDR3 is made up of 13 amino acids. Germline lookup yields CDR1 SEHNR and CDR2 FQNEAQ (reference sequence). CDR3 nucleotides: TGTGCCAGCAGCCCCCCGGGGACCTACGAGCAGTACTTC. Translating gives CASSPPGTYEQYF.

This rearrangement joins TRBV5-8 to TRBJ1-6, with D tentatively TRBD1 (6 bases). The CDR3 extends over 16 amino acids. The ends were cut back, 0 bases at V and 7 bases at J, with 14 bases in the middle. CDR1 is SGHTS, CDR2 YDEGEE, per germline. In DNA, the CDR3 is TGTGCCAGCAGCTTGGCCGCACAGGGCTGGAATTCACCCCTCCACTTT. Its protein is CASSLAAQGWNSPLHF.

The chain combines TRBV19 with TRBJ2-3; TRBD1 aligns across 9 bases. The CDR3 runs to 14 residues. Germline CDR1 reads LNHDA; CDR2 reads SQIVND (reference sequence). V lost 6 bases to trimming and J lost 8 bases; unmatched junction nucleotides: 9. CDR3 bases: TGTGCCAGTAGCACAGGGGGCGAAGGTGCTACGCAGTATTTT. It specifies CASSTGGEGATQYF.